Included here is one T cell receptor beta chain sequence, with context. The antigen this receptor binds is unknown. Base qualities are not provided; no much larger clone lies one nucleotide away. The germline V and J ends show losses of 2 bases and 5 bases respectively, and no gene match explains 7 bases of the junction. Based on the germline V gene (reference sequence), the CDR1 and CDR2 sequences are MNHEY and SMNVEV. Including cysteine and phenylalanine, the CDR3 has 16 amino acids. Kept here is only the CDR3 DNA, which spans 48 bases and is read in frame from base 1. These data are taken from a study of OX40 agonist ivuxolimab in advanced cancers. Study-level background: Ivuxolimab, which targeted the costimulatory receptor OX40 (CD134), was an agonistic, fully human IgG2 monoclonal antibody. Peripheral TCRbeta sequencing aimed to test whether ivuxolimab altered TCR sequence diversity and caused clonal T-cell expansion. Prior anti-PD-1, anti-PD-L1 or anti-CTLA-4 therapy was permitted, and checkpoint inhibitors had been received by roughly 40% of dose-escalation patients. In the dose-escalation cohort, around four fifths of patients were male, and the mean age was roughly 56 years with a range of roughly 23 to 79. Intravenous ivuxolimab was administered to patients every 2 weeks at six dose levels: 0.01, 0.1, 0.3, 1.5, 3 and 10 mg/kg. Of the 50 to 55 patients in dose escalation, some 20 had hepatocellular carcinoma, some 15 had melanoma, 9 had renal cell carcinoma and 9 had head and neck cancer. Partial responses were achieved by three dose-escalation patients, of whom one had hepatocellular carcinoma and two had cutaneous melanoma. The paper covers the monotherapy dose-escalation part of the phase I ivuxolimab trial, which included N ≈ 57 patients.

General findings and caveats noted by the study authors: After ivuxolimab, more expanded clones were found on average in CD8+ T cells than in CD4+ T cells. In partial responders in the 0.1-3.0 mg/kg groups, normalized peripheral clonal expansion was found to be among the lowest, especially among CD8+ T cells. At doses of 0.1 to 3.0 mg/kg, clonal expansion of both CD4+ and CD8+ T cells in blood was seen between baseline and week 6. The antigen specificity of the clonally expanded peripheral T cells was not determined. Low levels of normalized T-cell clonal expansion were also seen in some patients who did not respond.

Patients with a history of autoimmune disease or receiving systemic immunosuppression were excluded from the trial. Peripheral blood for TCR sequencing was collected from all dose cohorts at baseline, on cycle 4 day 1, and on cycle 7 day 1. Samples were obtained from an open-label, multicenter, first-in-human phase I dose-escalation trial of ivuxolimab. The trial enrolled adults with locally advanced or metastatic head and neck squamous cell, hepatocellular, melanoma or renal cell carcinoma. Before TCR sequencing, CD4+ and CD8+ T cells were separately sorted from peripheral blood. To sequence the TCRbeta CDR3 region, genomic DNA was isolated from the sorted cells. TCRbeta CDR3 regions were sequenced using the immunoSEQ Assay. In TCRdb, the immuneACCESS table is reduced to in-frame sequences with V and J assigned. These tables do not hold every clone; where another copy was compared, an unresolved V gene accounts for under half, and the others remain unexplained. The sample has fewer than 75,000 clones on record, roughly 89% of them singletons. Under 3.5% of the sample lies in the top ten.

The sequence is built from TRBV27 and TRBJ2-2; 8 bases in the junction line up with TRBD2. The sequencing used CD4+ or CD8+ T cells sorted from blood, collected in a trial of the OX40 agonist ivuxolimab. The source is an adult with an advanced solid tumor such as melanoma, head and neck, liver or kidney cancer. The CDR3 amino acid sequence is: CASSLQAGVGTGELFF. The sequence in DNA is TGTGCCAGCAGTTTACAAGCGGGAGTCGGTACCGGGGAGCTGTTTTTT.